The entry below describes one TCR beta chain. The sample is drawn from a study of cytomegalovirus exposure and HLA in healthy donors. Across the study: A later analysis reported the roughly 120 validation repertoires used the same platform as the roughly 670 first-cohort repertoires.

CDR3 length equals 16 residues. J was trimmed by 6 bases and V by 2 bases; bases with no gene match: 5. The germline V gene encodes CDR1 SGHRS and CDR2 YFSETQ. Produced via immunoSEQ multiplex PCR; TCRdb's table is partial and in-frame only. The data contain over 150,000 clones, 85% of them singletons. The chain joins TRBV5-1 to TRBJ1-6; 10 nucleotides align to TRBD1. Sequencing input: PBMCs. This receptor was obtained from a man younger than 35 in good health and CMV-seropositive. In DNA form, the CDR3 reads TGCGCCAGCAGCTTCGCGGGACAGGGGTCTAATTCACCCCTCCACTTT. Translating it yields CASSFAGQGSNSPLHF.